The clone carrying this TCR beta chain was counted only a few times. Its antigen remains unidentified. This record belongs to a study of blood T cells in healthy people across ages. Study at large: About one barcoded TCR beta cDNA was captured per two T cells. Broader study findings: Estimated diversity, derived from one million T cells, was regarded as an underestimate.

Ranging in age from about 6 to 100, the donors were healthy Caucasian individuals from Russia. With 2 bases clipped from V and 7 bases from J, the junction kept 6 bases outside the gene matches. CDR3 length: 14 residues. Per germline, CDR1 MNHEY and CDR2 SVGEGT. A second PCR, run for about 7 to 11 cycles, used a sample-barcoded 5' primer plus a J-beta primer mix. TCRdb analysed the 5' RACE reads with MiXCR anew, one entry per CDR3 protein. Here the sample spans 950,000 to 1,200,000 distinct CDR3 sequences, 35% to 45% being singletons. The TCR sequence derives from a man aged 18 to 30 in good health. The sample was blood. This chain uses TRBV6-2 or TRBV6-3 with TRBJ1-2, with 8 bases aligning to TRBD1. CDR3 loop: CASSYEQGVAGYTF. The CDR3 coding sequence is TGTGCCAGCAGTTACGAACAGGGGGTAGCTGGCTACACCTTC.